Listed below are T cell receptor beta chains from one sample, sequenced in a study of T cells after yellow fever vaccination. One entry per CDR3 protein results from TCRdb running MiXCR on the 5' RACE reads. The repertoire holds nearly 550,000 distinct CDR3 sequences, with 15% to 20% as singletons. This specimen was PBMCs, taken 15 days after the yellow fever booster vaccination. These receptor sequences come from a man aged 30-40 years who received the YFV17D yellow fever vaccine. Each CDR3 is given with its conserved first and last residue. The D gene is left open where the match is weak. Clone sizes are given selectively: once, few, many, or a class where the clone is expanded.

d_gene	abundance	v_gene	j_gene	CDR3nt	CDR3aa
-	-	TRBV7-6	TRBJ2-7	TGTGCCAGCAGCTTAGCGGGGGAACTCGAGCAGTACTTC	CASSLAGELEQYF
TRBD2	-	TRBV7-2	TRBJ2-3	TGTGCCAGCAGCCTAAGGACGGGACTAGCATCAGATACGCAGTATTTT	CASSLRTGLASDTQYF
-	-	TRBV5-1	TRBJ1-1	TGCGCCAGCAGCATACTACAGGGTCCAGGTGTAAACACTGAAGCTTTCTTT	CASSILQGPGVNTEAFF
TRBD2	-	TRBV11-1	TRBJ2-7	TGTGCCAGCAGCGAACCCCGACTAGCGGGGGGGAACTCCTACGAGCAGTACTTC	CASSEPRLAGGNSYEQYF
-	few	TRBV20-1	TRBJ2-7	TGCAGTGCTAGTTTGGGCGGGAACGCCGGGGCCCTGTACTTC	CSASLGGNAGALYF
TRBD2	-	TRBV7-3	TRBJ2-1	TGTGCCAGCAGCCGGGGACTAGCGGGAGTCTACAATGAGCAGTTCTTC	CASSRGLAGVYNEQFF
-	-	TRBV2	TRBJ2-1	TGTGCCAGCAGGGCAGTTATGAGGACTACCTTGAATGAGCAGTTCTTC	CASRAVMRTTLNEQFF
TRBD2	-	TRBV20-1	TRBJ2-1	TGCAGTGCTAGAGATCCTAGCGGGAAACTTGAGCAGTTCTTC	CSARDPSGKLEQFF
TRBD1	few	TRBV7-2	TRBJ1-5	TGTGCCAGCAGCGGAGGGGGCACTGATCAGCCCCAGCATTTT	CASSGGGTDQPQHF
-	few	TRBV29-1	TRBJ2-6	TGCAGCGTTGACGCATCTGGGGCCAACGTCCTGACTTTC	CSVDASGANVLTF
-	-	TRBV7-8	TRBJ2-1	TGTGCCAGCAGCCGGGGTCGGGGTGAGCAGTTCTTC	CASSRGRGEQFF
-	-	TRBV30	TRBJ2-1	TGTGCCTGGAGTGGGGGGGACGAAAATGAGCAGTTCTTC	CAWSGGDENEQFF
TRBD1	few	TRBV6-5	TRBJ1-2	TGTGCCAGCAGTTACTTTGGGACAGGGGACCCAAACTATGGCTACACCTTC	CASSYFGTGDPNYGYTF
-	-	TRBV28	TRBJ2-3	TGTGCCAGCAGTAGTGGGACAAATACGCAGTATTTT	CASSSGTNTQYF
TRBD2	-	TRBV7-2	TRBJ2-5	TGTGCCAGCAGCTCCCCATCGGGGGGGGAGACCCAGTACTTC	CASSSPSGGETQYF
-	-	TRBV12-3/TRBV12-4	TRBJ2-5	TGTGCCAGCAGTTTGGGCCTGATGGGAGAGACCCAGTACTTC	CASSLGLMGETQYF
-	-	TRBV7-9	TRBJ2-7	TGTGCCAGCAGTTTAGCGGAGGCCTACGAGCAGTACTTC	CASSLAEAYEQYF
-	few	TRBV6-4	TRBJ2-1	TGTGCCAGCAGTGACTCGACACAGCCGCAACTCAATGAGCAGTTCTTC	CASSDSTQPQLNEQFF
-	-	TRBV6-2/TRBV6-3	TRBJ2-7	TGTGCCAGCAGCGGGGAAAGACAGTCCCTTACCTACGAGCAGTACTTC	CASSGERQSLTYEQYF
-	few	TRBV4-1	TRBJ2-3	TGCGCCAGCAGCCAAGAAGGAAGGACGGGTCGGGTTACGCAGTATTTT	CASSQEGRTGRVTQYF
-	many	TRBV6-6	TRBJ2-3	TGTGCCAGCCTAAGGACAGATACGCAGTATTTT	CASLRTDTQYF
TRBD1	-	TRBV12-3/TRBV12-4	TRBJ2-5	TGTGCCAGCAGTAGCCGGGACAGGGCACAAGAGACCCAGTACTTC	CASSSRDRAQETQYF
TRBD2	few	TRBV7-6	TRBJ2-2	TGTGCCAGCAGCTTTGGGACTAGCGGGAGTAACACCGGGGAGCTGTTTTTT	CASSFGTSGSNTGELFF
-	few	TRBV7-2	TRBJ2-1	TGTGCCAGCAGCCTTAAGCGGTCCTCCTACAATGAGCAGTTCTTC	CASSLKRSSYNEQFF
-	-	TRBV6-1	TRBJ2-1	TGTGCCAGCCGCCCTTTTTTAAGCTCCTACAATGAGCAGTTCTTC	CASRPFLSSYNEQFF
-	few	TRBV10-3	TRBJ2-1	TGTGCCATCAGCCCCGACGGAGCCGGACAGTTCTTC	CAISPDGAGQFF
-	-	TRBV7-2	TRBJ2-1	TGTGCCAGCAGCTTAAGGTTCCATGAGCAGTTCTTC	CASSLRFHEQFF